The following is a T cell receptor (beta chain) sequence with its context. CDR1 is SQVTM, CDR2 ANQGSEA, per germline. With V trimmed by 0 bases and J by 4 bases, 6 bases remained unmatched. The CDR3 spans 15 residues. Using its own MiXCR run on the 5' RACE reads, TCRdb lists one record per CDR3 protein. Among 510,000 or so distinct CDR3 sequences listed, 15% to 20% were seen once. The record originates from a study of T cells after yellow fever vaccination. The chain couples TRBV29-1 to TRBJ2-4; TRBD2 agrees at 7 bases. The receptor comes from a man in his thirties or forties who received the YFV17D yellow fever vaccine. Material: PBMCs, obtained 15 days after the yellow fever booster vaccination. CDR3 coding DNA: TGCAGCGTTGAAGAAGGAGGCGGGAGTAAAAACATTCAGTACTTC. It encodes CSVEEGGGSKNIQYF.